The next 10 T cell receptor beta chains were all read from a single sample in a study of T cell repertoires in cytomegalovirus infection. TCRdb reprocessed the reads with MiXCR, giving one entry per CDR3 protein. This table has approximately 250,000 distinct CDR3 sequences, over 20% appearing once. The sequenced sample consisted of CD8+ T cells from PBMCs. The receptors originated from a human donor in good health (CMV status not recorded). Some clones in this sample may be carry-over from other donors' samples.

This sequence joins TRBV20-1 and TRBJ1-1; no definite D call. Trimming left V 0 bases short and J 0 bases short, with 20 bases between. This CDR3 is 18 amino acids long. CDR1 is DFQATT and CDR2 is SNEGSKA in the germline V gene (reference sequence). CDR3 sequence reads: CSARDSNWAAFMNTEAFF. The CDR3 DNA follows: TGCAGTGCTAGAGATAGCAATTGGGCAGCCTTTATGAACACTGAAGCTTTCTTT.

This clonotype was counted between two and nine times. Given a much more abundant clone one base away, this may be a read error. The chain has TRBV7-6 and TRBJ2-7, with TRBD2 matching over 11 bases. J lost 6 bases, V lost 3 bases, and 4 bases had no gene match. Germline CDR1 SGHVS, CDR2 FNYEAQ. This CDR3 has 14 residues. The CDR3 reads CASSFSGGASEQYF. The CDR3 DNA reads as TGTGCCAGCAGCTTTAGCGGGGGGGCCTCCGAGCAGTACTTC.

V gene TRBV6-6 combines with J gene TRBJ2-3; D not resolved. The CDR3 loop spans 13 amino acids. Germline V gene data show CDR1 as MNHNY and CDR2 as SVGAGI (reference sequence). V lost 7 bases and J 1 base, leaving 9 bases between the germline ends. CDR3 sequence (DNA): TGTGCCAGCACCCCCCCCGGCACAGATACGCAGTATTTT. Its protein is CASTPPGTDTQYF.

The chain couples TRBV6-5 to TRBJ1-1; TRBD1 agrees at 7 bases. The CDR3 extends over 14 amino acids. J was trimmed by 3 bases and V by 4 bases; bases with no gene match: 5. The germline V gene has CDR1 MNHEY and CDR2 SVGAGI. The CDR3 reads CASSSQGVDTEAFF. CDR3 nucleotides: TGTGCCAGCAGTTCTCAGGGGGTAGACACTGAAGCTTTCTTT.

This clonotype was seen repeatedly, ten times or more. The V and J genes are TRBV7-8 and TRBJ2-3; TRBD2 might be the D (5 bases). CDR3 length: 13 residues. The ends were cut back, 2 bases at V and 5 bases at J, with 8 bases in the middle. CDR1 and CDR2 (germline): SGHVS, FQNEAQ. The CDR3 sequence is CASSLYRGDTQYF. The CDR3, as DNA: TGTGCCAGCAGCTTATATCGGGGAGATACGCAGTATTTT.

The chain uses TRBV20-1 and TRBJ1-5; D is ambiguous. V was cut by 0 bases and J by 5 bases, with 14 bases left in between. Germline CDR1 DFQATT, CDR2 SNEGSKA (reference sequence). There are 15 residues in the CDR3. The CDR3 region is CSARDSAGGDQPQHF. The CDR3 nucleotides read TGCAGTGCTAGAGATTCGGCAGGTGGGGATCAGCCCCAGCATTTT.

Ten or more counts support this clonotype. The J gene is TRBJ2-3, the V gene TRBV7-3; 9 bases match TRBD2. The CDR3 covers 14 residues. The V gene's germline CDR1 is SGHTA and CDR2 FQGTGA. J was trimmed by 3 bases and V by 5 bases; bases with no gene match: 3. CDR3 amino acids: CASSMGLATDTQYF. DNA for the CDR3: TGTGCCAGCAGCATGGGACTAGCAACAGATACGCAGTATTTT.

There are a few counts of this clonotype. The rearrangement joins TRBV10-3 to TRBJ2-7; D perhaps matches TRBD1 (6 bases). The CDR3 covers 14 residues. Germline V gives CDR1 ENHRY, CDR2 SYGVKD. V dropped 3 bases and J dropped 2 bases, with 11 bases sitting between them. CDR3 sequence reads: CAISETGSTYEQYF. Here the CDR3 DNA reads TGTGCCATCAGTGAAACAGGGAGTACCTACGAGCAGTACTTC.

This clonotype was counted only a few times. The CDR3 reads CASSQSGKLFF. The DNA for the CDR3 is TGTGCCAGCAGCCAATCCGGAAAACTGTTTTTT. The V call is TRBV14, the J call TRBJ1-4, with no clear D. CDR1 and CDR2 from the germline V gene are SGHDN and FVKESK. The CDR3 has 11 residues. V lost 2 bases, J lost 10 bases, and 5 bases lay in between.

The chain recombines TRBV19 with TRBJ1-1; TRBD1 might be the D (5 bases). This CDR3 is built from 18 residues. The V end was cut by 4 bases, the J end by 4 bases, with 25 bases between. CDR1 LNHDA and CDR2 SQIVND come from the germline V gene (reference sequence). The DNA of the CDR3 is TGTGCCAGTAGTAAAGAATTTTGGGACCTTGATAGTGGCACTGAAGCTTTCTTT. It is translated as CASSKEFWDLDSGTEAFF.